This entry is about one T cell receptor beta chain. The antigen is undetermined. This sample is part of a study of OX40 agonist ivuxolimab in advanced cancers. Study as a whole: Participants could have had prior anti-PD-1, anti-PD-L1 or anti-CTLA-4 therapy, and approximately 40% had some. Study findings and constraints: Expanded clones tended on average to be more numerous among CD8+ T cells than CD4+.

Germline lookup yields CDR1 SEHNR and CDR2 FQNEAQ (reference sequence). CDR3 size: 16 residues. Germline trimming cut 5 bases from V and 1 base from J; bases unmatched to any gene: 5. The data were produced by immunoSEQ multiplex PCR, yet TCRdb's version contains in-frame clones alone and is incomplete. The sample includes 50,000 to 70,000 clones, about 89% seen only once; the top ten take 3.8%. The chain recombines TRBV7-9 with TRBJ2-7; 13 bases line up with TRBD2. The sequencing here drew on CD4+ or CD8+ T cells sorted from blood, taken in a trial of the OX40 agonist ivuxolimab. This TCR was recovered from an adult with an advanced solid tumor such as melanoma, head and neck, liver or kidney cancer. For the CDR3, the DNA is TGTGCCAGCAGCGGGTGGACTAGCGGGAGTTCCTACGAGCAGTACTTC. This translates into CASSGWTSGSSYEQYF.